This T cell receptor beta chain was documented in a study of T cell responses to AZD1222 COVID-19 vaccine. Profiling relied on immunoSEQ multiplex PCR, and the TCRdb table lists in-frame clones only, not all of them. The table records fewer than 180,000 clones, approximately 92% of them present only once. Turning to this clone: As yet, its antigen is unknown.

The study, taken as a whole, reports: Donors in the cohort were predominantly white British and more often female, and clonal diversity was possibly underestimated. Nearly half of unique spike-specific TCRs reportedly avoided B.1.351 and B.1.1.7 mutated regions.

The CDR3 is 14 amino acids. V gave up 5 bases and J gave up 0 bases, with 9 bases separating them. Germline-derived CDR1 and CDR2 are SGHAT and FQNNGV. The gene calls are TRBV11-2 and TRBJ2-3, with a weak D call TRBD1 (6 bases). The source is an adult who received the AZD1222 COVID-19 vaccine. The source material was peripheral blood, sampled 28 days after the second AZD1222 dose. Here the CDR3 DNA reads TGTGCCAGCAGCGGGGGCTACAGCACAGATACGCAGTATTTT. Amino acids: CASSGGYSTDTQYF.